A few counts support the clone carrying this T cell receptor (beta chain). Its target is unknown. The data are from a study of T-cell memory formation after mild COVID-19. Study-wide background: TCR clusters were mostly confined to one donor each.

Germline V gene sequence: CDR1 MNHNY, CDR2 SVGAGI (reference sequence). CDR3 length: 14 amino acids. The trim removed 7 bases at V and 5 bases at J, leaving 9 bases unmatched. Using its own MiXCR run on the 5' RACE reads, TCRdb lists one record per CDR3 protein. Here the sample spans about 430,000 distinct CDR3 sequences, 18% being singletons. General study findings and limits: In second-wave clones peaking day 37, SARS-CoV-2 specificity remained unconfirmed. CD4/CD8 balance held among clones contracting day 15 to 85, and later expanders leaned CD4+. Researchers found some responding clones in pre-infection memory, a sign that cross-reactive memory joined.

Input material: PBMCs or a T cell subset sorted from them (not recorded which). The TCR was taken from a man aged 18 to 29 who had mild COVID-19 (a few samples of this study predate the infection). Cell type and time point are not known. This chain connects TRBV6-6 to TRBJ2-5; TRBD2 matches 8 bases. CDR3 in amino acids: CASTDSGGRETQYF. In DNA, the CDR3 is TGTGCCAGCACCGACAGCGGGGGCCGTGAGACCCAGTACTTC.